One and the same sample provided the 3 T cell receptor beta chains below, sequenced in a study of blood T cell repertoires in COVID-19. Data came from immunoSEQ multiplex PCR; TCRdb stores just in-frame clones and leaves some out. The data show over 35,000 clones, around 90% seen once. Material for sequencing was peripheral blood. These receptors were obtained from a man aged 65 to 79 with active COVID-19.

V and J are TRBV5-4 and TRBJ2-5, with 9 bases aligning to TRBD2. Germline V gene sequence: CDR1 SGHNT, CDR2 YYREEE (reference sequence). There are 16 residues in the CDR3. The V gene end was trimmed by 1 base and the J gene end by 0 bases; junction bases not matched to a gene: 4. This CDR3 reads CASSLYASGDQETQYF. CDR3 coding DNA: TGTGCCAGCAGCTTGTACGCTAGCGGGGACCAAGAGACCCAGTACTTC.

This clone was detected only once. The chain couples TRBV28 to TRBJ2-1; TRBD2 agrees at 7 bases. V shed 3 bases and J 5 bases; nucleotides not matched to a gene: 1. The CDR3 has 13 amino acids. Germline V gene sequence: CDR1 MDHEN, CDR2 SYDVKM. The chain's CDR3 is CASSLGGDNEQFF. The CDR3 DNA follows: TGTGCCAGCAGTTTGGGGGGGGACAATGAGCAGTTCTTC.

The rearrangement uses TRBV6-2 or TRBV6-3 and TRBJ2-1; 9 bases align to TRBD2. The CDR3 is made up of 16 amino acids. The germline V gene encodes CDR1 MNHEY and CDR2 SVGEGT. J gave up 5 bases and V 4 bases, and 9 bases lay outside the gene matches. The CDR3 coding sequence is TGTGCCAGCAGTTCCTATAGCGGGGGCCCCCACAATGAGCAGTTCTTC. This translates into CASSSYSGGPHNEQFF.